Listed below are T cell receptor beta chains from one sample, sequenced in a study of CD8 T cells in Susac syndrome. TCRdb used MiXCR to reprocess the immunoSEQ multiplex PCR reads, holding one entry per CDR3 protein. The sample gives some 110,000 distinct CDR3 sequences, more than 80% of which show up once; less than 0.4% is in the top ten. The sequenced sample consisted of CD8+ T cells from PBMCs. The receptors were gathered from a human donor with multiple sclerosis. Both conserved end residues are part of each CDR3. Each record gives: V gene, D gene, J gene, CDR3 protein. A D gene is named only where the DNA matches it firmly.

>TRBV20-1|TRBD2|TRBJ2-3
CSARDIRAGEDTQYF
>TRBV7-8|TRBD2|TRBJ2-1
CASSSGGRSYEQFF
>TRBV12-3/TRBV12-4|TRBD2|TRBJ2-3
CATYVSLAGADTQYF
>TRBV9|NA|TRBJ1-1
CASSVGWDSTTEAFF
>TRBV24-1|TRBD2|TRBJ2-3
CATSDFRASGSTDTQYF
>TRBV5-1|TRBD2|TRBJ2-3
CASSLTSGGYNTDTQYF
>TRBV12-3/TRBV12-4|NA|TRBJ2-5
CATALRAETQYF
>TRBV5-6|NA|TRBJ2-4
CASSTDLKNIQYF
>TRBV9|NA|TRBJ2-1
CASSPGIVEQFF
>TRBV15|TRBD1|TRBJ2-5
CATSREGQGRETQYF
>TRBV20-1|TRBD2|TRBJ2-2
CSASPAGVYTGELFF
>TRBV9|NA|TRBJ2-7
CASSTEGTPYEQYF
>TRBV13|TRBD2|TRBJ2-3
CASSDGGEPNTDTQYF
>TRBV12-3/TRBV12-4|NA|TRBJ2-6
CASSGLQGPGANVLTF
>TRBV2|NA|TRBJ1-1
CASSPYRERAEAFF
>TRBV4-1|TRBD2|TRBJ2-5
CASSQVFGTYSSGRASETQYF
>TRBV10-3|TRBD2|TRBJ2-3
CATLSGEGDTQYF
>TRBV6-1|NA|TRBJ2-7
CASSEIARVSSYEQYF
>TRBV7-9|NA|TRBJ1-1
CASSLDSFIVAFF
>TRBV27|NA|TRBJ1-1
CASSTGNTEAFF
>TRBV24-1|NA|TRBJ2-1
CATSPPLSSYNEQFF
>TRBV18|TRBD1|TRBJ2-7
CASSSPGQGARSSYEQYF
>TRBV12-3/TRBV12-4|NA|TRBJ1-1
CASSPGLGSTEAFF
>TRBV6-5|NA|TRBJ2-3
CASRPTGRADTQYF
>TRBV13|TRBD1|TRBJ2-5
CASSSRTGDAQETQYF
>TRBV27|NA|TRBJ2-5
CASSRTLRETQYF
>TRBV2|NA|TRBJ2-5
CASVGTQRGYQETQYF
>TRBV4-1|NA|TRBJ2-1
CASSLQNEQFF
>TRBV7-9|NA|TRBJ1-1
CASSPYGGEAFF
>TRBV13|TRBD2|TRBJ2-7
CASSPGTSAYEQYF
>TRBV9|NA|TRBJ1-5
CASSVGLDNQPQHF
>TRBV29-1|NA|TRBJ2-2
CSVGRAGELFF
>TRBV27|NA|TRBJ1-6
CASRALGNSPLHF
>TRBV16|NA|TRBJ1-4
CASSPGPGNEKLFF
>TRBV5-1|NA|TRBJ2-3
CASSLYQGSTDTQYF
>TRBV29-1|NA|TRBJ1-1
CSVEDLAELNTEAFF
>TRBV6-2/TRBV6-3|TRBD1|TRBJ2-7
CASSYAVPGQDSYEQYF
>TRBV9|TRBD2|TRBJ2-7
CASSPLGLAGEQYF
>TRBV3-1|TRBD1|TRBJ2-7
CASSPTGQGDEQYF
>TRBV28|NA|TRBJ1-1
CASSLMRGPTEAFF
>TRBV27|TRBD1|TRBJ2-2
CASSMGQAYTGELFF
>TRBV29-1|NA|TRBJ2-1
CSVRSPVTVSYNEQFF
>TRBV7-9|NA|TRBJ1-6
CASSLGGPYNSPLHF
>TRBV28|NA|TRBJ1-6
CASSLTASPLHF
>TRBV19|TRBD1|TRBJ2-6
CASRLRDRGSGANVLTF
>TRBV6-1|TRBD1|TRBJ2-4
CASSEGQGAYIQYF
>TRBV2|NA|TRBJ2-2
CACSPSFQMNTGELFF
>TRBV29-1|TRBD1|TRBJ1-2
CSVEGTGNGYGYTF
>TRBV14|NA|TRBJ1-2
CASSKTPRGNYGYTF
>TRBV20-1|NA|TRBJ2-5
CSATYTKKETQYF
>TRBV2|NA|TRBJ2-2
CAGRSWTGELFF
>TRBV10-1|NA|TRBJ2-7
CASSDPSGYEQYF